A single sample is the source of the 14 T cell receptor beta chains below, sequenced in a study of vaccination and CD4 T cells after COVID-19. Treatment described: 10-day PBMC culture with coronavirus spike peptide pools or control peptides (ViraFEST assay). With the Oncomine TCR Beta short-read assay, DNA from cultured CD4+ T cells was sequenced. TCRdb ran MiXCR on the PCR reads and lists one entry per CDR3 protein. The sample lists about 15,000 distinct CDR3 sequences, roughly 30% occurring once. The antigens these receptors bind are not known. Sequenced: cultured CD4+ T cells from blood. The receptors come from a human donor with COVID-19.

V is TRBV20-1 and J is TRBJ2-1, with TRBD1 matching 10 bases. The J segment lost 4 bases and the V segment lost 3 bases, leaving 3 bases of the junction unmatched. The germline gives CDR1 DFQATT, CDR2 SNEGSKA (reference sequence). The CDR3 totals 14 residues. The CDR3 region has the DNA TGCAGTGCTAGTTCGGGACAGGGGTACAATGAGCAGTTCTTC. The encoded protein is CSASSGQGYNEQFF.

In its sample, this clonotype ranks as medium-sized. CDR3 DNA sequence: TGCAGCGTTGGTACGAACACCGGGGAGCTGTTTTTT. Protein: CSVGTNTGELFF. The rearrangement joins TRBV29-1 to TRBJ2-2; D remains ambiguous. The CDR3 spans 12 residues. The germline V gene encodes CDR1 SQVTM and CDR2 ANQGSEA. The germline V and J ends were trimmed by 4 bases and 0 bases, with 3 bases remaining between them.

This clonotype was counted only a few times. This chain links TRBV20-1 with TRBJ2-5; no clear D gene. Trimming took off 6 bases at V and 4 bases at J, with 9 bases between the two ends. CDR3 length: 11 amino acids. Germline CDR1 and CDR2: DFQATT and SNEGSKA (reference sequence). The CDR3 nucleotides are TGCAGTGCCCGGAACTCAGAGACCCAGTACTTC. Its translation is CSARNSETQYF.

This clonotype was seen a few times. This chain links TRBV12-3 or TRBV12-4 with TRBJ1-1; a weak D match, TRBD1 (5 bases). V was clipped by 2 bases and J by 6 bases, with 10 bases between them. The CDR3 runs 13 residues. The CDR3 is CASSLNRLAEAFF. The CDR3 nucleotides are TGTGCCAGCAGTTTAAACAGGCTCGCTGAAGCTTTCTTT.

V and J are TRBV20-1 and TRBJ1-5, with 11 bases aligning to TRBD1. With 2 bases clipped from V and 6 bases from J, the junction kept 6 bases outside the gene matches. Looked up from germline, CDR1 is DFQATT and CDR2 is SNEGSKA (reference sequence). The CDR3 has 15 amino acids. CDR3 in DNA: TGCAGTGCTAGAAGGGGACAGGGGGTGGGTCAGCCCCAGCATTTT. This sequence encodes CSARRGQGVGQPQHF.

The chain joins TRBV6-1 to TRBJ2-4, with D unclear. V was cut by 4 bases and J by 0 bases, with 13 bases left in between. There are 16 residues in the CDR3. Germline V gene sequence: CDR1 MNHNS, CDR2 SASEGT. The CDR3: CASSAHTVLAKNIQYF. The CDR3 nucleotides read TGTGCCAGCAGTGCCCACACAGTCCTAGCCAAAAACATTCAGTACTTC.

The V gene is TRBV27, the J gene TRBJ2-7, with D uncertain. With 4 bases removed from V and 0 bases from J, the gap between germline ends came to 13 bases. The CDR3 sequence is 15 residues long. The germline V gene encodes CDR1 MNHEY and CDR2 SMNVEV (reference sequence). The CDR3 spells CASSSVTMSSYEQYF. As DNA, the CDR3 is TGTGCCAGCAGTTCCGTGACAATGTCCTCCTACGAGCAGTACTTC.

The CDR3 loop reads CSARDRGRGGGQPQHF. CDR3 in DNA: TGCAGTGCTAGAGATCGAGGCAGGGGAGGGGGTCAGCCCCAGCATTTT. The V call is TRBV20-1, the J call TRBJ1-5, with D perhaps TRBD1 (6 bases). The CDR3 has 16 residues. V was pared by 0 bases and J by 6 bases, with 18 bases between. Germline-derived CDR1 and CDR2 are DFQATT and SNEGSKA (reference sequence).

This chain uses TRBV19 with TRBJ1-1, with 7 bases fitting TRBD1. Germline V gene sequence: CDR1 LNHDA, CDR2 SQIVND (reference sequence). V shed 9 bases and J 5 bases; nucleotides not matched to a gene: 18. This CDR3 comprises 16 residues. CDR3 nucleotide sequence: TGTGCCAGCGCCACGGGAGAGGCACAGGGGTCTACTGAAGCTTTCTTT. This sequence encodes CASATGEAQGSTEAFF.

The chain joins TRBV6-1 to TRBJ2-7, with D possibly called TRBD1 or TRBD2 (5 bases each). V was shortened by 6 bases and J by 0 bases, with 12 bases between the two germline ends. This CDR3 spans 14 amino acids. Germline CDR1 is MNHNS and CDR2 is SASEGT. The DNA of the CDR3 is TGTGCCAGCAGCATAGGGGACGGCTCCTACGAGCAGTACTTC. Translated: CASSIGDGSYEQYF.

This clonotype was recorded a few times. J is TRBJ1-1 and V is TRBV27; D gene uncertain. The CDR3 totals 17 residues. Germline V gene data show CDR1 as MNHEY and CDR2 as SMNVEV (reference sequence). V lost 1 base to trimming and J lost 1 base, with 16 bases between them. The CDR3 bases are TGTGCCAGCAGTTTATACCCCGCAATTACGGAGAACACTGAAGCTTTCTTT. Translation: CASSLYPAITENTEAFF.

The CDR3 bases are TGTGCCAGCAGTCCCGGACTCGACTCCTACAATGAGCAGTTCTTC. Its protein is CASSPGLDSYNEQFF. The V call is TRBV6-1, the J call TRBJ2-1; a weak D match, TRBD2 (5 bases). The CDR3 contains 15 residues. Trimming removed 5 bases from V and 0 bases from J, with 11 bases in between. Germline CDR1 is MNHNS and CDR2 is SASEGT.

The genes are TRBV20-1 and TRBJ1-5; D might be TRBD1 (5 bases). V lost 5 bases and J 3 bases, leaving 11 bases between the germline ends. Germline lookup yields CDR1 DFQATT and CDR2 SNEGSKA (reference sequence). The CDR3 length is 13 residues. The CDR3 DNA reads TGCAGTGCTGAACAGGTGCACAATCAGCCCCAGCATTTT. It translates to CSAEQVHNQPQHF.

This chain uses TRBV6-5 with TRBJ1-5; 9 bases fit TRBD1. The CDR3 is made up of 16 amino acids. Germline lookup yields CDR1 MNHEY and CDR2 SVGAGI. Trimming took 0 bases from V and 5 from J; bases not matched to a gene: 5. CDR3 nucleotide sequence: TGTGCCAGCAGTTACTCGGGACAGGGAAAGGATCAGCCCCAGCATTTT. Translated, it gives CASSYSGQGKDQPQHF.